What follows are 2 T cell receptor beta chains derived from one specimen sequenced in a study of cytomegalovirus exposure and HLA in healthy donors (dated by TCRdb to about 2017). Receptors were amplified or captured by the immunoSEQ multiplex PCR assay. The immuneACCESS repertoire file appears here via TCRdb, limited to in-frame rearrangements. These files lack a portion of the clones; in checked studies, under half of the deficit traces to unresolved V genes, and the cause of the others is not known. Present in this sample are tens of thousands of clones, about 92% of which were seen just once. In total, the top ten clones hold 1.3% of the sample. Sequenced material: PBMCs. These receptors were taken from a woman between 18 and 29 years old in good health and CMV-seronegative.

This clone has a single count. Here the CDR3 DNA reads TGTGCCAGCAGCTTAAAAAGGCTAGCAAACACCGGGGAGCTGTTTTTT. Its translation: CASSLKRLANTGELFF. The J gene is TRBJ2-2, the V gene TRBV7-2; D possibly corresponds to TRBD2 (5 bases). Trimming removed 2 bases at V and 2 bases at J, with 12 bases between. Germline CDR1 SGHTA, CDR2 FQGNSA. This CDR3 spans 16 amino acids.

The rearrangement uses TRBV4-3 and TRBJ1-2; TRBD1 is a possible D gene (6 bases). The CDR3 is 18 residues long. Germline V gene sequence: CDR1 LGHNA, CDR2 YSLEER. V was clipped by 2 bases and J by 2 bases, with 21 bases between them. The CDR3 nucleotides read TGCGCCAGCAGCCAATTTTGGAGCGGGGGCGCCCTAAACTATGGCTACACCTTC. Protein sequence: CASSQFWSGGALNYGYTF.